Listed below are T cell receptor beta chains from one sample, sequenced in a study of ipilimumab plus nivolumab after autologous stem cell transplantation. The assay was immunoSEQ multiplex PCR, and TCRdb's table has in-frame clones only and misses some. This sample yields tens of thousands of clones, of which almost 95% are seen a single time; under 1% belongs to the top ten. The sample consisted of PBMCs, taken in a trial of ipilimumab plus nivolumab as post-transplant consolidation. The receptor set was obtained from a male donor with multiple myeloma. The CDR3 runs from the conserved cysteine through the conserved F or W. The order of the fields is V gene, clone size, D gene, J gene, CDR3 protein, CDR3 DNA. D genes are given only for firm matches. For some rows the clone size is stated as once, few or many, or as a class when expanded; others skip it.

V gene: TRBV27
clone size: NA
D gene: NA
J gene: TRBJ2-2
CDR3 protein: CASSLGGTGELFF
CDR3 DNA: TGTGCCAGCAGTTTGGGCGGCACCGGGGAGCTGTTTTTT

V gene: TRBV9
clone size: NA
D gene: NA
J gene: TRBJ2-3
CDR3 protein: CASSVEVVPSTDTQYF
CDR3 DNA: TGTGCCAGCAGCGTAGAGGTGGTGCCTAGCACAGATACGCAGTATTTT

V gene: TRBV7-9
clone size: NA
D gene: NA
J gene: TRBJ1-1
CDR3 protein: CASSPVTEAFF
CDR3 DNA: TGTGCCAGCAGCCCTGTTACTGAAGCTTTCTTT

V gene: TRBV7-3
clone size: NA
D gene: TRBD2
J gene: TRBJ2-1
CDR3 protein: CASSPTSGGINEQFF
CDR3 DNA: TGTGCCAGCAGCCCTACTAGCGGGGGGATAAATGAGCAGTTCTTC

V gene: TRBV19
clone size: NA
D gene: TRBD2
J gene: TRBJ2-1
CDR3 protein: CASSPTSGRLYEQFF
CDR3 DNA: TGTGCCAGTAGCCCTACTAGCGGGAGGCTCTATGAGCAGTTCTTC

V gene: TRBV7-2
clone size: NA
D gene: NA
J gene: TRBJ1-2
CDR3 protein: CASSPRGGDGYTF
CDR3 DNA: TGTGCCAGCAGCCCCCGGGGAGGGGATGGCTACACCTTC

V gene: TRBV18
clone size: NA
D gene: NA
J gene: TRBJ2-6
CDR3 protein: CASPPTTASSSSGANVLTF
CDR3 DNA: TGTGCCAGCCCACCGACGACCGCCAGTTCGAGCTCTGGGGCCAACGTCCTGACTTTC

V gene: TRBV7-9
clone size: few
D gene: NA
J gene: TRBJ1-1
CDR3 protein: CASSPSGGTRNTEAFF
CDR3 DNA: TGTGCCAGCAGCCCATCAGGCGGGACAAGGAACACTGAAGCTTTCTTT

V gene: TRBV7-2
clone size: NA
D gene: NA
J gene: TRBJ2-1
CDR3 protein: CASSQRTVSYNEQFF
CDR3 DNA: TGTGCCAGCAGCCAGCGGACAGTCTCCTACAATGAGCAGTTCTTC

V gene: TRBV5-6
clone size: NA
D gene: NA
J gene: TRBJ1-1
CDR3 protein: CASSPSEWTEAFF
CDR3 DNA: TGTGCCAGCAGCCCCTCAGAGTGGACTGAAGCTTTCTTT

V gene: TRBV7-3
clone size: NA
D gene: NA
J gene: TRBJ2-7
CDR3 protein: CASSLRRWSSYEQYF
CDR3 DNA: TGTGCCAGCAGCCTGAGGCGATGGAGCTCCTACGAGCAGTACTTC

V gene: TRBV5-4
clone size: NA
D gene: TRBD1
J gene: TRBJ1-4
CDR3 protein: CASSQQGAFEKLFF
CDR3 DNA: TGTGCCAGCAGTCAACAGGGGGCCTTCGAAAAACTGTTTTTT

V gene: TRBV4-3
clone size: NA
D gene: NA
J gene: TRBJ2-7
CDR3 protein: CASSQGRTRNYEQYF
CDR3 DNA: TGCGCCAGCAGCCAAGGTAGGACCAGGAACTACGAGCAGTACTTC

V gene: TRBV28
clone size: NA
D gene: TRBD2
J gene: TRBJ2-2
CDR3 protein: CASSPGTSGRVGGELFF
CDR3 DNA: TGTGCCAGCAGTCCCGGGACTAGCGGGAGAGTGGGCGGGGAGCTGTTTTTT

V gene: TRBV7-2
clone size: NA
D gene: TRBD2
J gene: TRBJ2-1
CDR3 protein: CASSLSSGDNNEQFF
CDR3 DNA: TGTGCCAGCAGCCTTTCTAGCGGGGATAACAATGAGCAGTTCTTC

V gene: TRBV7-9
clone size: NA
D gene: TRBD1
J gene: TRBJ2-5
CDR3 protein: CASSYFAGTGEETQYF
CDR3 DNA: TGTGCCAGCAGCTACTTTGCCGGGACAGGGGAAGAGACCCAGTACTTC

V gene: TRBV18
clone size: few
D gene: NA
J gene: TRBJ1-4
CDR3 protein: CASSPGRTNEKLFF
CDR3 DNA: TGTGCCAGCTCACCAGGACGGACTAATGAAAAACTGTTTTTT

V gene: TRBV5-1
clone size: NA
D gene: NA
J gene: TRBJ1-4
CDR3 protein: CASSLAAGTDEKLFF
CDR3 DNA: TGCGCCAGCAGCTTGGCTGCAGGGACGGACGAAAAACTGTTTTTT

V gene: TRBV6-6
clone size: NA
D gene: NA
J gene: TRBJ1-5
CDR3 protein: CASNMGGGSNQPQHF
CDR3 DNA: TGTGCCAGCAACATGGGAGGTGGAAGCAATCAGCCCCAGCATTTT

V gene: TRBV5-6
clone size: few
D gene: NA
J gene: TRBJ1-2
CDR3 protein: CASSSVGVYGYTF
CDR3 DNA: TGTGCCAGCAGCTCGGTGGGCGTCTATGGCTACACCTTC

V gene: TRBV5-4
clone size: NA
D gene: TRBD2
J gene: TRBJ2-1
CDR3 protein: CASSFRGLAGGSYNEQFF
CDR3 DNA: TGTGCCAGCAGCTTTAGGGGACTAGCGGGAGGATCCTACAATGAGCAGTTCTTC

V gene: TRBV5-1
clone size: NA
D gene: NA
J gene: TRBJ2-1
CDR3 protein: CASSLDVSYNEQFF
CDR3 DNA: TGCGCCAGCAGCTTGGATGTCTCCTACAATGAGCAGTTCTTC

V gene: TRBV4-1
clone size: NA
D gene: NA
J gene: TRBJ2-1
CDR3 protein: CASSHPGTGRHSYNEQFF
CDR3 DNA: TGCGCCAGCAGCCACCCTGGGACGGGGCGCCACTCCTACAATGAGCAGTTCTTC

V gene: TRBV5-4
clone size: NA
D gene: TRBD2
J gene: TRBJ2-3
CDR3 protein: CASSRDYSGVDTQYF
CDR3 DNA: TGTGCCAGCAGTCGGGACTACAGCGGTGTAGATACGCAGTATTTT

V gene: TRBV27
clone size: NA
D gene: NA
J gene: TRBJ2-7
CDR3 protein: CASSRFTGSYEQYF
CDR3 DNA: TGTGCCAGCAGTCGCTTTACAGGTTCCTACGAGCAGTACTTC

V gene: TRBV27
clone size: NA
D gene: NA
J gene: TRBJ2-4
CDR3 protein: CASSLGNIQYF
CDR3 DNA: TGTGCCAGCAGTTTGGGAAACATTCAGTACTTC

V gene: TRBV4-3
clone size: NA
D gene: TRBD1
J gene: TRBJ2-5
CDR3 protein: CASSQETGGLETQYF
CDR3 DNA: TGCGCCAGCAGCCAAGAGACAGGGGGGCTGGAGACCCAGTACTTC

V gene: TRBV27
clone size: NA
D gene: TRBD2
J gene: TRBJ2-7
CDR3 protein: CASSLSGLAGAGRYEQYF
CDR3 DNA: TGTGCCAGCAGTTTATCGGGGCTAGCGGGAGCGGGTCGATACGAGCAGTACTTC

V gene: TRBV7-2
clone size: NA
D gene: NA
J gene: TRBJ2-1
CDR3 protein: CASSSPETSPSNEQFF
CDR3 DNA: TGTGCCAGCAGCTCCCCTGAGACATCCCCCTCCAATGAGCAGTTCTTC

V gene: TRBV7-3
clone size: once
D gene: NA
J gene: TRBJ1-2
CDR3 protein: CASSLGRQAGIYGYTF
CDR3 DNA: TGTGCCAGCAGCTTAGGGCGACAGGCGGGTATCTATGGCTACACCTTC

V gene: TRBV5-6
clone size: NA
D gene: NA
J gene: TRBJ2-5
CDR3 protein: CASSLVSAAQETQYF
CDR3 DNA: TGTGCCAGCAGCTTGGTGTCGGCGGCACAAGAGACCCAGTACTTC

V gene: TRBV19
clone size: NA
D gene: NA
J gene: TRBJ1-1
CDR3 protein: CASSIPPGRTEAFF
CDR3 DNA: TGTGCCAGTAGTATCCCCCCGGGGCGGACTGAAGCTTTCTTT

V gene: TRBV19
clone size: NA
D gene: TRBD2
J gene: TRBJ2-5
CDR3 protein: CASSIGYLAGEETQYF
CDR3 DNA: TGTGCCAGTAGTATAGGGTACCTAGCGGGAGAAGAGACCCAGTACTTC